A selection of T cell receptor beta chains follows, all from one sample in a study of blood T cell repertoires in COVID-19. Produced via immunoSEQ multiplex PCR; TCRdb's table is partial and in-frame only. The sample shows 200,000 to 250,000 clones, roughly 86% of them seen only once. Sequencing was carried out using peripheral blood. The receptors shown here come from a man aged 60 to 69 with acute or convalescent COVID-19. CDR3s include the opening cysteine and the closing phenylalanine or tryptophan. The D gene is left open where the match is weak. The listing skips clone size in some rows; elsewhere it reads once, few, many or a size class.

V gene	J gene	D gene	clone size	CDR3 protein	CDR3 DNA
TRBV5-4	TRBJ1-1	-	few	CASSLVRGQGEAFF	TGTGCCAGCAGCTTGGTCCGAGGTCAGGGTGAAGCTTTCTTT
TRBV4-2	TRBJ2-7	TRBD2	-	CASSPSGLGPSYEQYF	TGTGCCAGCAGCCCATCGGGACTAGGACCCTCCTACGAGCAGTACTTC
TRBV6-1	TRBJ1-5	TRBD1	-	CASSEGTGGGNQPQHF	TGTGCCAGCAGCGAAGGGACAGGGGGTGGCAATCAGCCCCAGCATTTT
TRBV10-1	TRBJ1-2	-	once	CASSGGTDYGYTF	TGCGCCAGCAGTGGCGGGACGGACTATGGCTACACCTTC
TRBV5-4	TRBJ1-4	TRBD1	-	CASSADRVDEKLFF	TGTGCCAGCAGCGCGGACAGGGTTGATGAAAAACTGTTTTTT
TRBV4-1	TRBJ1-2	TRBD1	-	CASSQNRGGYTF	TGCGCCAGCAGCCAAAACAGGGGAGGCTACACCTTC
TRBV27	TRBJ1-2	-	-	CASSFTRNGGYYGYTF	TGTGCCAGCAGTTTTACGCGCAACGGAGGGTACTATGGCTACACCTTC
TRBV27	TRBJ1-1	TRBD1	-	CASSSIAGTGTEAFF	TGTGCCAGCAGTTCGATCGCCGGGACAGGAACCGAAGCTTTCTTT
TRBV11-2	TRBJ1-3	-	-	CASSLAYRDSGNTIYF	TGTGCCAGCAGCTTAGCTTACAGGGACTCTGGAAACACCATATATTTT
TRBV3-1/TRBV3-2	TRBJ2-3	-	-	CASRPSASTDTQYF	TGTGCCAGCAGACCTAGCGCTAGCACAGATACGCAGTATTTT
TRBV18	TRBJ1-2	TRBD1	-	CASSPPDRPNYGYTF	TGTGCCAGCTCACCACCGGACAGGCCTAACTATGGCTACACCTTC
TRBV9	TRBJ1-3	-	-	CASSASRTSSRNTIYF	TGTGCCAGCAGCGCATCGAGGACATCGTCTCGAAACACCATATATTTT
TRBV7-2	TRBJ2-5	TRBD1	-	CASSLDPTTGLGYGTQYF	TGTGCCAGCAGCTTGGACCCCACGACAGGGTTGGGTTACGGGACCCAGTACTTC
TRBV24-1	TRBJ2-2	TRBD1	few	CATRGTGDTGELFF	TGTGCCACCAGGGGGACAGGGGATACCGGGGAGCTGTTTTTT
TRBV12-3/TRBV12-4	TRBJ1-2	-	-	CASGRGNYGYTF	TGTGCCAGCGGACGGGGAAACTATGGCTACACCTTC
TRBV9	TRBJ2-5	TRBD2	few	CASSFSGGAMETQYF	TGTGCCAGCAGCTTCAGCGGGGGGGCCATGGAGACCCAGTACTTC
TRBV7-8	TRBJ1-3	TRBD1	-	CASSSPGQGSPRSGNTIYF	TGTGCCAGCAGCTCGCCGGGACAGGGGAGTCCAAGGTCTGGAAACACCATATATTTT
TRBV18	TRBJ2-7	-	-	CASSLLSEQYF	TGTGCCAGCTCACTCCTTAGCGAGCAGTACTTC
TRBV10-1	TRBJ2-1	TRBD1	-	CASSGGTGTDNEQFF	TGCGCCAGCAGTGGGGGGACAGGGACCGACAATGAGCAGTTCTTC
TRBV4-2	TRBJ1-4	TRBD1	-	CASSLNPPGTGGEKLFF	TGTGCCAGCAGCCTAAACCCTCCCGGGACAGGAGGTGAAAAACTGTTTTTT
TRBV30	TRBJ1-6	-	-	CAWMGGTLGSPLHF	TGTGCCTGGATGGGGGGGACCCTGGGTTCACCCCTCCACTTT
TRBV6-4	TRBJ1-2	-	-	CASRTGRGFGGYTF	TGTGCCAGCAGAACGGGTCGGGGATTTGGCGGCTACACCTTC
TRBV7-9	TRBJ2-5	TRBD2	-	CASSPRGVKETQYF	TGTGCCAGCAGCCCTCGGGGGGTGAAAGAGACCCAGTACTTC
TRBV14	TRBJ2-2	TRBD1	few	CASSLQGAAGELFF	TGTGCCAGCAGCCTCCAGGGGGCGGCCGGGGAGCTGTTTTTT
TRBV11-2	TRBJ2-7	TRBD1	once	CASSLDRRQGAYEQYF	TGTGCCAGCAGCTTAGATCGGCGACAGGGGGCCTACGAGCAGTACTTC
TRBV6-5	TRBJ1-1	TRBD1	-	CASRRGQGAGAFF	TGTGCCAGCAGGCGAGGACAGGGGGCCGGAGCTTTCTTT
TRBV5-1	TRBJ1-1	TRBD1	-	CASIMDRDMNTEAFF	TGCGCCAGCATAATGGACAGGGACATGAACACTGAAGCTTTCTTT
TRBV11-3	TRBJ2-2	TRBD2	-	CASSPRGLPTGELFF	TGTGCCAGCAGCCCGAGGGGACTACCCACCGGGGAGCTGTTTTTT
TRBV18	TRBJ1-1	TRBD1	-	CASSPGQGKTEAFF	TGTGCCAGCTCTCCGGGACAGGGCAAAACTGAAGCTTTCTTT
TRBV9	TRBJ2-1	-	-	CASSTARASAANEQFF	TGTGCCAGCAGCACCGCCCGGGCTAGCGCCGCCAATGAGCAGTTCTTC
TRBV14	TRBJ1-1	-	-	CASSQERASTEAFF	TGTGCCAGCAGCCAAGAGAGGGCGAGCACTGAAGCTTTCTTT
TRBV29-1	TRBJ1-2	-	-	CSVERRQEPGGYTF	TGCAGCGTTGAACGACGACAGGAGCCAGGAGGCTACACCTTC
TRBV9	TRBJ1-5	-	-	CASSVGSQLNQPQHF	TGTGCCAGCAGCGTAGGTAGCCAGCTCAATCAGCCCCAGCATTTT
TRBV3-1/TRBV3-2	TRBJ2-5	-	-	CASSQDGLAQETQYF	TGTGCCAGCAGCCAAGATGGGCTGGCTCAAGAGACCCAGTACTTC
TRBV7-9	TRBJ1-2	-	-	CASSPRQLYGYTF	TGTGCCAGCAGCCCCCGACAGCTATATGGCTACACCTTC
TRBV19	TRBJ1-5	TRBD1	-	CASSTTNRDREPQHF	TGTGCCAGTAGTACGACGAACCGGGACAGGGAGCCCCAGCATTTT
TRBV18	TRBJ2-7	-	-	CASSPLPAAEQYF	TGTGCCAGCTCACCCCTGCCGGCGGCCGAGCAGTACTTC
TRBV10-2	TRBJ2-5	-	-	CASSSRVETQYF	TGCGCCAGCAGTAGCAGGGTTGAGACCCAGTACTTC
TRBV2	TRBJ2-1	TRBD2	-	CASGGVLADYNEQFF	TGTGCCAGCGGGGGAGTACTAGCGGATTACAATGAGCAGTTCTTC
TRBV18	TRBJ1-2	-	-	CASSPLAQGGGYTF	TGTGCCAGCTCACCACTGGCCCAGGGTGGAGGCTACACCTTC
TRBV12-3/TRBV12-4	TRBJ1-1	TRBD1	-	CASSGQAAEAFF	TGTGCCAGCAGTGGACAGGCGGCTGAAGCTTTCTTT
TRBV4-1	TRBJ2-7	-	few	CASSQDQLALYEQYF	TGCGCCAGCAGCCAAGATCAACTAGCTCTGTACGAGCAGTACTTC
TRBV18	TRBJ1-1	TRBD1	-	CASSPDREGAAFF	TGTGCCAGCTCACCAGACCGTGAGGGGGCAGCTTTCTTT
TRBV29-1	TRBJ1-1	-	-	CSVEELRAEAFF	TGCAGCGTTGAAGAGCTCCGGGCTGAAGCTTTCTTT
TRBV19	TRBJ2-2	-	-	CASTPSRPGELFF	TGTGCCAGTACCCCATCGAGGCCCGGGGAGCTGTTTTTT
TRBV18	TRBJ1-4	-	-	CASSPLSEKLFF	TGTGCCAGCTCACCATTAAGCGAAAAACTGTTTTTT
TRBV5-5	TRBJ2-7	TRBD2	-	CASSPSGGPSYEQYF	TGTGCCAGCAGCCCTAGCGGGGGCCCTTCCTACGAGCAGTACTTC
TRBV6-5	TRBJ2-4	-	-	CASSPGKNIQYF	TGTGCCAGCAGTCCCGGCAAAAACATTCAGTACTTC
TRBV7-9	TRBJ1-4	TRBD1	-	CASSSGVGTGTNEKLFF	TGTGCCAGCAGCTCGGGGGTCGGGACAGGGACTAATGAAAAACTGTTTTTT
TRBV5-1	TRBJ2-7	-	-	CASSLTRSSYEQYF	TGCGCCAGCAGCTTGACAAGGAGCTCCTACGAGCAGTACTTC